This T cell receptor (beta chain) was recovered during a study of T cells after yellow fever vaccination. TCRdb used MiXCR to reprocess the 5' RACE reads, holding one entry per CDR3 protein. Of 100,000 to 150,000 distinct CDR3 sequences in the sample, roughly 15% are singletons; the top ten hold roughly 45%. V lost 0 bases and J lost 10, with 12 bases in between. The CDR3 contains 13 residues. Per germline, CDR1 LGHDT and CDR2 YNNKEL (reference sequence). Study-level findings and limits: Secondary responses were weaker yet peaked faster, day 5 versus 15. Just a small share of clonotypes turned up in the CD4 compartment as well as the CD8 compartment. Detected again after the booster were most primary-vaccination clones, at about 96% CD4 and 80% to 90% CD8.

A single count supports this clonotype. Its matching antigen is unknown. This receptor was obtained from a man younger than 35 who received the YFV17D yellow fever vaccine. This sample comprised CD8+ T cells sorted from PBMCs, obtained 5 days after the yellow fever booster vaccination. This sequence joins TRBV3-1 and TRBJ2-5; no firm D call. The CDR3 DNA sequence: TGTGCCAGCAGCCAAGACCCGGCTGCTGACCAGTACTTC. This codes for CASSQDPAADQYF.